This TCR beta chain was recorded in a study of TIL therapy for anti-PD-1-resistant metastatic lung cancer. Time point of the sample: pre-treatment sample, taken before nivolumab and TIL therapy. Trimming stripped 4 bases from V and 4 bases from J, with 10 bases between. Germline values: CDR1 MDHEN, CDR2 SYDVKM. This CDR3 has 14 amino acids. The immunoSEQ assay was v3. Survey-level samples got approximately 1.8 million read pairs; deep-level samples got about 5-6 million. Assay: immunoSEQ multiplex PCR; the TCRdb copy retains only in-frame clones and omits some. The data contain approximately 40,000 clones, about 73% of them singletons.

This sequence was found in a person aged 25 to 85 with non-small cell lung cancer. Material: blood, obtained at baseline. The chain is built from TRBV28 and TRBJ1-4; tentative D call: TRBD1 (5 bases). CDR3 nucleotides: TGTGCCAGCAGTTCCTCTGGGGGTAATGAAAAACTGTTTTTT. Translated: CASSSSGGNEKLFF.